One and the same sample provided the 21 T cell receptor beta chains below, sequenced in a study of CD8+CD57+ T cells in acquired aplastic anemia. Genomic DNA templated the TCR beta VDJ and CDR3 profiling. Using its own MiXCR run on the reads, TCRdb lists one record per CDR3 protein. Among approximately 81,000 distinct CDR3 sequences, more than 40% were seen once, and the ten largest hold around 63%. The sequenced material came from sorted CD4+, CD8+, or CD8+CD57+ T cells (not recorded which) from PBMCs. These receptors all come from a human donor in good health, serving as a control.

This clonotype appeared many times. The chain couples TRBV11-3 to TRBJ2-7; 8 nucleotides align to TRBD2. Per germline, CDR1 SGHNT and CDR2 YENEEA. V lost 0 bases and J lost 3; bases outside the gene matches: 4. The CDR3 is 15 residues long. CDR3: CASSLDLAGGYEQYF. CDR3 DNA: TGTGCCAGCAGCTTAGATCTAGCGGGTGGCTACGAGCAGTACTTC.

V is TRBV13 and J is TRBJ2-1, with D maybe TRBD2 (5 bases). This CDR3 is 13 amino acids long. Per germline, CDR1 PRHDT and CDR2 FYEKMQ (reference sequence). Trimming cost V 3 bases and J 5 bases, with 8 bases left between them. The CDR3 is CASSFEGDNEQFF. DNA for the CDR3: TGTGCCAGCAGCTTTGAGGGTGACAATGAGCAGTTCTTC.

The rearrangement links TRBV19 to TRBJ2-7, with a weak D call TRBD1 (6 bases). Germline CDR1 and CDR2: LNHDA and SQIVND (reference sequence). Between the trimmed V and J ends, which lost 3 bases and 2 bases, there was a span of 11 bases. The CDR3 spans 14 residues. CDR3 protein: CASSMVTGTYEQYF. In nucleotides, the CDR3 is TGTGCCAGTAGTATGGTGACAGGAACCTACGAGCAGTACTTC.

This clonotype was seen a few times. CDR3 sequence (DNA): TGTGCCAGTAGCCTGACAGCCTTAGGGAACACTGAAGCTTTCTTT. Its protein is CASSLTALGNTEAFF. The chain recombines TRBV19 with TRBJ1-1; tentative D call: TRBD1 (5 bases). Germline lookup yields CDR1 LNHDA and CDR2 SQIVND (reference sequence). With 6 bases removed from V and 1 base from J, the gap between germline ends came to 15 bases. The CDR3 covers 15 residues.

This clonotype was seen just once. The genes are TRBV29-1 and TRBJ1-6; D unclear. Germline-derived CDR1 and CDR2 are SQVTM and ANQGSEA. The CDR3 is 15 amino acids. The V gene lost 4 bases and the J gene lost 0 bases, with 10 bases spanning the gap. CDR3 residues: CSVGIGSSYNSPLHF. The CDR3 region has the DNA TGCAGCGTTGGTATAGGCAGCTCCTATAATTCACCCCTCCACTTT.

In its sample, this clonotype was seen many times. The CDR3 is CASSYRMNTEAFF. The CDR3 nucleotides read TGTGCCAGCAGTTACAGGATGAACACTGAAGCTTTCTTT. The chain joins TRBV7-8 to TRBJ1-1; D perhaps matches TRBD1 (5 bases). The CDR3 has 13 amino acids. CDR1 SGHVS and CDR2 FQNEAQ come from the germline V gene. V lost 6 bases and J 0 bases, leaving 8 bases between the germline ends.

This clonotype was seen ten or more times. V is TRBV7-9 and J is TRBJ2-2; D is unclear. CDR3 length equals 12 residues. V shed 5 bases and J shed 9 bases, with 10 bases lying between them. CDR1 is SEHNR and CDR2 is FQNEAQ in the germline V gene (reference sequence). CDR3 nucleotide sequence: TGTGCCAGCAGCCCCGCGACACGGGAGCTGTTTTTT. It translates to CASSPATRELFF. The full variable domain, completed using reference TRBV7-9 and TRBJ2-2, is DTGVSQNPRHKITKRGQNVTFRCDPISEHNRLYWYRQTLGQGPEFLTYFQNEAQLEKSRLLSDRFSAERPKGSFSTLEIQRTEQGDSAMYLCASSPATRELFFGEGSRLTVL.

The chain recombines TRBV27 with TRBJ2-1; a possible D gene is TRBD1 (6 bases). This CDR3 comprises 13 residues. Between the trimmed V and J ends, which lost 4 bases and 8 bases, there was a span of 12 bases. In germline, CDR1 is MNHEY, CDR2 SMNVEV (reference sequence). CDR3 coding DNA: TGTGCCAGCAGTTACAATGCAGGGGATGAGCAGTTCTTC. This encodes CASSYNAGDEQFF.

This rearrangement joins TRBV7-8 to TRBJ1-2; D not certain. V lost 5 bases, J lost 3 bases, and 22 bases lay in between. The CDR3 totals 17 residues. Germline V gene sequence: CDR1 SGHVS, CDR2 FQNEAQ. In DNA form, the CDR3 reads TGTGCCAGCAGCATTTCGAGAGTCCGGGCTGCCCACTATGGCTACACCTTC. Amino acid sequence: CASSISRVRAAHYGYTF.

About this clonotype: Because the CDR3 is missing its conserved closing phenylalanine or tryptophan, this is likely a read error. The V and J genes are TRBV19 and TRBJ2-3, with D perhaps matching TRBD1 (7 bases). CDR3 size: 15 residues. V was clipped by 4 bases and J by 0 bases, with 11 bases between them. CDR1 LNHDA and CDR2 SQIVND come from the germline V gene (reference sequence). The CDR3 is CASSSGTASTDTQYL. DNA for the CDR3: TGTGCCAGTAGTAGCGGGACAGCTAGCACAGATACGCAGTATTTG.

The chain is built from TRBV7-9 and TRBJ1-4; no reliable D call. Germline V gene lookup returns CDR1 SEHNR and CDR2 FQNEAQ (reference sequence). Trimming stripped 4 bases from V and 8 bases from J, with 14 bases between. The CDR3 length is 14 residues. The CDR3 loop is CASSSRYGGEKLFF. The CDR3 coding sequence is TGTGCCAGCAGCTCCCGGTACGGAGGCGAAAAACTGTTTTTT.

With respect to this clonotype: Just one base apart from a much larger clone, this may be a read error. CDR3 sequence (DNA): TGTGCCAGCAGCGCGGAGGGACAGGCCCTTGGAAGCGGGGAGCTGGTTTTT. This sequence encodes CASSAEGQALGSGELVF. The chain carries TRBV9 and TRBJ2-2; D may be TRBD1 (8 bases). The germline CDR1 and CDR2 sequences are SGDLS and YYNGEE. This CDR3 has 17 amino acids.

Here the CDR3 reads CASGSKLAHYEQYF. In DNA, the CDR3 is TGTGCCAGTGGCAGCAAGCTGGCGCACTACGAGCAGTACTTC. The rearrangement uses TRBV19 and TRBJ2-7; the D is unclear. From germline, CDR1 is LNHDA and CDR2 SQIVND (reference sequence). This CDR3 has 14 amino acids. V was clipped by 8 bases and J by 3 bases, with 17 bases between them.

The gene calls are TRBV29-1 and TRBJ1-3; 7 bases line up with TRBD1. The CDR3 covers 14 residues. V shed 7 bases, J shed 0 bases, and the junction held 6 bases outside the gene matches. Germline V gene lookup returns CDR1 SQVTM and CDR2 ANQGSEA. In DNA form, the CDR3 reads TGCAGCGCGAGGACAGGAAGCTCTGGAAACACCATATATTTT. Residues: CSARTGSSGNTIYF.

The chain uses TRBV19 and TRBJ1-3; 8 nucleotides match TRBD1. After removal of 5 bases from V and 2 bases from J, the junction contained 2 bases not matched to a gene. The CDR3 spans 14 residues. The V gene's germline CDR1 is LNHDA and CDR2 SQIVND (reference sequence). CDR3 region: CASSPDRAGNTIYF. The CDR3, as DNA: TGTGCCAGTAGTCCGGACAGGGCTGGAAACACCATATATTTT.

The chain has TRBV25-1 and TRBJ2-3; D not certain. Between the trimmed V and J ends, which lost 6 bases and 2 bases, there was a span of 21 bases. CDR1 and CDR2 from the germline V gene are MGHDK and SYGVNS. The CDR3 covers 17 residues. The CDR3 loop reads CASSLSGSGSDTDTQYF. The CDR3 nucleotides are TGTGCCAGCAGCTTATCTGGTTCCGGGTCCGACACAGATACGCAGTATTTT. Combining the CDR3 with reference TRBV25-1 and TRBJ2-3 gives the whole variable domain EADIYQTPRYLVIGTGKKITLECSQTMGHDKMYWYQQDPGMELHLIHYSYGVNSTEKGDLSSESTVSRIRTEHFPLTLESARPSHTSQYLCASSLSGSGSDTDTQYFGPGTRLTVL.

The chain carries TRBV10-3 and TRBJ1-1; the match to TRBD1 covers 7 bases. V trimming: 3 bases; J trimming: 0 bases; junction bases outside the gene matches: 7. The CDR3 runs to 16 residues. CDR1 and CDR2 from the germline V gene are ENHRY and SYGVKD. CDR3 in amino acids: CAISELVGGMNTEAFF. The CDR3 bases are TGTGCCATCAGTGAACTGGTAGGGGGCATGAACACTGAAGCTTTCTTT.

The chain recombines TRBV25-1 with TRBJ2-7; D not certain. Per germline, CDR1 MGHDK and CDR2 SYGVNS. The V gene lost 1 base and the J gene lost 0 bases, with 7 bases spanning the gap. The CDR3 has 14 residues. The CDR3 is CASSEFGSSYEQYF. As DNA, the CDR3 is TGTGCCAGCAGTGAATTTGGCAGCTCCTACGAGCAGTACTTC.

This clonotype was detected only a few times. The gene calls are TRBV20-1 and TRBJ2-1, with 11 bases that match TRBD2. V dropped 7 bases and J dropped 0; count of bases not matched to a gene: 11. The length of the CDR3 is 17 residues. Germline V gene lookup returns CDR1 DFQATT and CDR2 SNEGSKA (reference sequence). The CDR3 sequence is CSVLGLAGGSSYNEQFF. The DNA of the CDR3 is TGCAGTGTCTTGGGTCTAGCGGGAGGAAGCTCCTACAATGAGCAGTTCTTC.

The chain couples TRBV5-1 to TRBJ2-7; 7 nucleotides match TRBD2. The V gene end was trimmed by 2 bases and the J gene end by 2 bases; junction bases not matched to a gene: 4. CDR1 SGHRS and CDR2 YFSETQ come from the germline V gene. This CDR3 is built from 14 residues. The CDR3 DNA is TGCGCCAGCAGCTTACGGACTAGGACCTACGAGCAGTACTTC. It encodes CASSLRTRTYEQYF. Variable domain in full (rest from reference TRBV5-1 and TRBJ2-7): KAGVTQTPRYLIKTRGQQVTLSCSPISGHRSVSWYQQTPGQGLQFLFEYFSETQRNKGNFPGRFSGRQFSNSRSEMNVSTLELGDSALYLCASSLRTRTYEQYFGPGTRLTVT.

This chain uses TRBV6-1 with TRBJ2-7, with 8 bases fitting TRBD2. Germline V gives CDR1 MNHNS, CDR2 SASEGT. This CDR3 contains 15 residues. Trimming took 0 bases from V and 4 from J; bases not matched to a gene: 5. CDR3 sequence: CASSEATGGGYEQYF. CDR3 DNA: TGTGCCAGCAGTGAAGCGACGGGGGGGGGTTACGAGCAGTACTTC.